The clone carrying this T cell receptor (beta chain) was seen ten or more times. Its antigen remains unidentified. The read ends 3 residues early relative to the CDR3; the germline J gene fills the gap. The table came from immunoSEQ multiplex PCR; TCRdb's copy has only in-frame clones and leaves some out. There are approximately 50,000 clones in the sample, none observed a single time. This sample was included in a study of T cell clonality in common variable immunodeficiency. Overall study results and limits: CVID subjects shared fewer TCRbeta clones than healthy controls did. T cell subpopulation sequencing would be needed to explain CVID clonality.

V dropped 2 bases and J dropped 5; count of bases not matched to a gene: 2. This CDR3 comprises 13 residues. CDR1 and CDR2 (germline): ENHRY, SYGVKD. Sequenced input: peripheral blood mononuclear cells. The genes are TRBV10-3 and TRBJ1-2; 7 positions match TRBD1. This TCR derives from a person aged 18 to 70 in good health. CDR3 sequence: CAISEVQGYGYTF. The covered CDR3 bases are TGTGCCATCAGTGAGGTACAGGGGTATGGC.